A single sample gave rise to the 15 T cell receptor beta chains below, sequenced in a study of shared clonotypes between healthy human individuals. Profiled with immunoSEQ multiplex PCR; TCRdb holds only in-frame clones, not every one. Of around 510,000 clones listed, about 96% are singletons. The sequencing sample was made of naive CD4+ T cells sorted from blood. As to subset: CD45RA+ positively selected. The receptor set was obtained from a woman in her 30s in good health.

The chain has TRBV5-1 and TRBJ2-1, with TRBD2 matching 8 bases. The germline V gene has CDR1 SGHRS and CDR2 YFSETQ. This CDR3 spans 16 amino acids. Trimming cost V 4 bases and J 7 bases; bases outside gene matches: 13. DNA of the CDR3: TGCGCCAGCAGCGAGCGGGGGCGTTCAAAAACAAATGAGCAGTTCTTC. It codes for CASSERGRSKTNEQFF.

The chain combines TRBV6-6 with TRBJ1-1; D remains ambiguous. The CDR3 has 12 amino acids. Trimming removed 8 bases at V and 6 bases at J, with 13 bases between. CDR1 is MNHNY and CDR2 is SVGAGI in the germline V gene (reference sequence). The CDR3 region has the DNA TGTGCCAGCGTAAGTACGGCTCCTGAAGCTTTCTTT. Protein product: CASVSTAPEAFF.

In this sample, this clone turned up once. This chain joins TRBV7-8 and TRBJ2-3; 8 bases fit TRBD2. Germline lookup yields CDR1 SGHVS and CDR2 FQNEAQ. J gave up 1 base and V 5 bases, and 8 bases lay outside the gene matches. The CDR3 is made up of 16 amino acids. The CDR3 region is CASSLPREGGTDTQYF. Here the CDR3 DNA reads TGTGCCAGCAGCCTGCCCCGGGAGGGGGGCACAGATACGCAGTATTTT. The full variable domain, completed using reference TRBV7-8 and TRBJ2-3, is GAGVSQSPRYKVAKRGQDVALRCDPISGHVSLFWYQQALGQGPEFLTYFQNEAQLDKSGLPSDRFFAERPEGSVSTLKIQRTQQEDSAVYLCASSLPREGGTDTQYFGPGTRLTVL.

J is TRBJ1-2 and V is TRBV18; D is undetermined. CDR3 length: 15 residues. The V end was cut by 0 bases, the J end by 5 bases, with 13 bases between. Germline V gene data show CDR1 as KGHSH and CDR2 as LQKENI. CDR3 protein: CASSPPRAGSYGYTF. The CDR3 DNA reads TGTGCCAGCTCACCACCGAGGGCAGGAAGTTATGGCTACACCTTC. The entire variable domain, with the rest obtained from reference TRBV18 and TRBJ1-2, is as follows: NAGVMQNPRHLVRRRGQEARLRCSPMKGHSHVYWYRQLPEEGLKFMVYLQKENIIDESGMPKERFSAEFPKEGPSILRIQQVVRGDSAAYFCASSPPRAGSYGYTFGSGTRLTVV.

V is TRBV4-1 and J is TRBJ2-7; possible D gene TRBD1, 5 bases. The germline gives CDR1 MGHRA, CDR2 YSYEKL. Trimming removed 2 bases at V and 3 bases at J, with 17 bases between. The length of the CDR3 is 16 residues. The CDR3 DNA follows: TGCGCCAGCAGCCAATTCGCCGGGCAGGGTATCTACGAGCAGTACTTC. Protein sequence: CASSQFAGQGIYEQYF.

The chain joins TRBV6-5 to TRBJ2-7, with D maybe TRBD1 (5 bases). V shed 2 bases and J shed 6 bases, with 14 bases lying between them. The CDR3 covers 14 residues. Germline V gives CDR1 MNHEY, CDR2 SVGAGI. CDR3 nucleotide sequence: TGTGCCAGCAGTTACACAAGGGGTTCGTTCGAGCAGTACTTC. This sequence encodes CASSYTRGSFEQYF.

This sequence joins TRBV6-6 and TRBJ2-3, with 11 bases matching TRBD2. The CDR3 has 16 amino acids. Per germline, CDR1 MNHNY and CDR2 SVGAGI (reference sequence). J gave up 5 bases and V 0 bases, and 4 bases lay outside the gene matches. The CDR3 nucleotides read TGTGCCAGCAGTTACTCCCCTAGCGGGAGGCGAGATACGCAGTATTTT. Translating it yields CASSYSPSGRRDTQYF.

The chain combines TRBV28 with TRBJ1-1, with unresolved D. Germline values: CDR1 MDHEN, CDR2 SYDVKM. Trimming took off 8 bases at V and 5 bases at J, with 18 bases between the two ends. CDR3 size: 14 residues. This CDR3 is CASEGRGLGTEAFF. CDR3 nucleotide sequence: TGTGCCAGCGAGGGTCGGGGTCTGGGAACTGAAGCTTTCTTT. Drawing the rest from reference TRBV28 and TRBJ1-1, the complete variable domain is DVKVTQSSRYLVKRTGEKVFLECVQDMDHENMFWYRQDPGLGLRLIYFSYDVKMKEKGDIPEGYSVSREKKERFSLILESASTNQTSMYLCASEGRGLGTEAFFGQGTRLTVV.

This clone has just one count. The chain uses TRBV27 and TRBJ2-1, with TRBD1 as a possible D gene (5 bases). This CDR3 spans 12 amino acids. V was cut by 3 bases and J by 13 bases, with 13 bases left in between. Looked up from germline, CDR1 is MNHEY and CDR2 is SMNVEV (reference sequence). Here the CDR3 reads CASSFQGFKQFF. CDR3 sequence (DNA): TGTGCCAGCAGTTTTCAGGGCTTCAAACAGTTCTTC.

This clone was seen only once. Other DNA sequences in the same sample also yield this CDR3. The chain recombines TRBV11-2 with TRBJ1-5, with D uncertain. V was shortened by 0 bases and J by 7 bases, with 4 bases between the two germline ends. This CDR3 is 12 amino acids long. Germline V gene lookup returns CDR1 SGHAT and CDR2 FQNNGV. The CDR3 protein is CASSLEGQPQHF. As DNA, the CDR3 is TGTGCCAGCAGCTTAGAGGGCCAGCCCCAGCATTTT.

This chain connects TRBV2 to TRBJ2-4; D is tentatively TRBD1 or TRBD2 (6 bases each). From germline, CDR1 is SNHLY and CDR2 FYNNEI. V lost 6 bases and J 9 bases, leaving 15 bases between the germline ends. This CDR3 comprises 13 residues. In DNA form, the CDR3 reads TGTGCCAGCAGCGTGAGGGGGGAGAGCATTCAGTACTTC. This gives the protein CASSVRGESIQYF.

The chain joins TRBV28 to TRBJ2-7; 12 nucleotides line up with TRBD2. This CDR3 is 16 amino acids long. Germline V lookup: CDR1 MDHEN, CDR2 SYDVKM. With 5 bases clipped from V and 6 bases from J, the junction kept 11 bases outside the gene matches. CDR3 in amino acids: CASSPPGALAGGEQYF. CDR3 DNA: TGTGCCAGCAGTCCCCCCGGCGCACTAGCGGGAGGCGAGCAGTACTTC.

About this clone itself: Other DNA sequences in this sample translate to the same CDR3. V gene TRBV25-1 combines with J gene TRBJ2-7, with D maybe TRBD1 (7 bases). Looked up from germline, CDR1 is MGHDK and CDR2 is SYGVNS. Trimming cost V 6 bases and J 5 bases, with 14 bases left between them. This CDR3 is built from 13 residues. As DNA, the CDR3 is TGTGCCAGCAGGAGACAGGGCGGGAACGAGCAGTACTTC. Protein product: CASRRQGGNEQYF.

In its sample, this clone was seen once. The chain is built from TRBV9 and TRBJ2-5; 16 bases are shared with TRBD2. Per germline, CDR1 SGDLS and CDR2 YYNGEE. The CDR3 is made up of 21 amino acids. The V gene end was trimmed by 3 bases and the J gene end by 5 bases; junction bases not matched to a gene: 19. CDR3 amino acids: CASSEKKGGTSGRGERETQYF. DNA of the CDR3: TGTGCCAGCAGCGAGAAAAAAGGAGGGACTAGCGGGAGGGGCGAGCGGGAGACCCAGTACTTC.

This chain joins TRBV7-3 and TRBJ1-2; D remains unclear. CDR3 length equals 15 residues. Germline CDR1 and CDR2: SGHTA and FQGTGA. The germline V and J ends were trimmed by 6 bases and 8 bases, with 22 bases remaining between them. CDR3 coding DNA: TGTGCCAGCAGTCTCGAATCACTACAGAGGTTCGGCTACACCTTC. Encoded protein: CASSLESLQRFGYTF.